Listed here are 25 T cell receptor beta chains from one sample, sequenced in a study of graft-versus-host responses after intestinal transplantation. Profiling relied on immunoSEQ multiplex PCR, and the TCRdb table lists in-frame clones only, not all of them. The sample contains tens of thousands of clones, 75% to 90% of which appear only once. Intraepithelial and lamina propria lymphocytes were released after the graft tissue was processed. This specimen was ileum tissue, taken around 190 days after intestinal transplant. Receptor source: a human patient who received an intestinal transplant, so some T cells may come from the graft donor.

The V call is TRBV11-2, the J call TRBJ2-7; D is tentatively TRBD1 or TRBD2 (6 bases each). The CDR3 loop spans 15 amino acids. V was clipped by 5 bases and J by 3 bases, with 17 bases between them. Germline CDR1 and CDR2: SGHAT and FQNNGV. As DNA, the CDR3 is TGTGCCAGCAGCCGCGGGACATGGAGAGACTACGAGCAGTACTTC. It is translated as CASSRGTWRDYEQYF.

This chain connects TRBV6-1 to TRBJ2-2; perhaps TRBD1 as D (5 bases). Germline CDR1 reads MNHNS; CDR2 reads SASEGT. The CDR3 consists of 16 residues. The ends were cut back, 0 bases at V and 4 bases at J, with 12 bases in the middle. CDR3 sequence reads: CASSEAISGRTGELFF. For the CDR3, the DNA is TGTGCCAGCAGTGAAGCAATTTCAGGGCGCACCGGGGAGCTGTTTTTT.

The rearrangement links TRBV4-1 to TRBJ2-3; the match to TRBD2 covers 12 bases. The CDR3 spans 17 residues. The ends lost 0 bases at V and 2 bases at J; junction bases unmatched: 3. Germline CDR1 is MGHRA and CDR2 is YSYEKL. The CDR3 DNA reads TGCGCCAGCAGCCAAGAGGGGACTAGCGGGCCCACAGATACGCAGTATTTT. Its protein product is CASSQEGTSGPTDTQYF.

The chain has TRBV29-1 and TRBJ2-1; no firm D call. Per the germline V gene, CDR1 is SQVTM and CDR2 is ANQGSEA. Trimming shortened V by 6 bases and J by 5 bases, and 17 bases separated the two germline ends. The CDR3 is made up of 14 amino acids. DNA for the CDR3: TGCAGCGTCGCCCCTAGGGCGGATAACAATGAGCAGTTCTTC. Translation: CSVAPRADNNEQFF.

This clone has a single count. The CDR3 DNA is TGTGCCAGCAGCGGTTGGTCGGGTTATGATGGCTACACCTTC. Its translation: CASSGWSGYDGYTF. This sequence joins TRBV5-6 and TRBJ1-2; the D is unclear. CDR3 size: 14 residues. V was pared by 4 bases and J by 6 bases, with 16 bases between. CDR1 is SGHDT, CDR2 YYEEEE, per germline.

The chain couples TRBV5-4 to TRBJ1-2, with D possibly TRBD1 on 5 matching bases. The CDR3 has 18 residues. Trimming removed 5 bases from V and 1 base from J, with 24 bases in between. Looked up from germline, CDR1 is SGHNT and CDR2 is YYREEE (reference sequence). CDR3 sequence: CASRGQRGSEPSNYGYTF. In DNA, the CDR3 is TGTGCCAGCAGGGGGCAGCGTGGCTCCGAGCCTAGTAACTATGGCTACACCTTC.

The chain links TRBV6-5 to TRBJ1-5; D is possibly TRBD1 (5 bases). The CDR3 is made up of 13 amino acids. Germline assignment: CDR1 MNHEY and CDR2 SVGAGI. V lost 2 bases to trimming and J lost 9 bases, with 11 bases between them. The CDR3 DNA follows: TGTGCCAGCAGTTACGGGGGTGGTTGGCCCCAGCATTTT. Its protein is CASSYGGGWPQHF.

By share, this clone counts as medium-sized (0.01 to 0.1%). The chain combines TRBV5-6 with TRBJ2-7; D not certain. V lost 7 bases and J lost 1, with 9 bases in between. This CDR3 is 12 amino acids long. The germline CDR1 and CDR2 sequences are SGHDT and YYEEEE. CDR3 in DNA: TGTGCCAGCCATCTCAGTTCCTACGAGCAGTACTTC. This gives the protein CASHLSSYEQYF.

The chain recombines TRBV7-3 with TRBJ2-7, with TRBD1 identical over 8 bases. Germline CDR1 and CDR2: SGHTA and FQGTGA. The CDR3 is 19 residues long. J was trimmed by 6 bases and V by 5 bases; bases with no gene match: 24. Here the CDR3 reads CASSHRKTGDLAEAGEQYF. CDR3 coding DNA: TGTGCCAGCAGCCATCGGAAGACAGGGGACCTCGCCGAGGCGGGCGAGCAGTACTTC.

This clone was seen more than once but under ten times. The gene calls are TRBV30 and TRBJ1-6, with D uncertain. This CDR3 comprises 16 residues. The ends were cut back, 0 bases at V and 9 bases at J, with 18 bases in the middle. Germline V gives CDR1 GTSNPN, CDR2 SVGIG (reference sequence). The CDR3 region has the DNA TGTGCCTGGAGTGTATTGCCCAAAGGCGGACTTTCACCCCTCCACTTT. It codes for CAWSVLPKGGLSPLHF.

This chain joins TRBV5-6 and TRBJ1-2; D is ambiguous. Germline V gives CDR1 SGHDT, CDR2 YYEEEE. The CDR3 extends over 13 amino acids. V lost 0 bases and J lost 4, with 7 bases in between. CDR3 DNA: TGTGCCAGCAGCTTGGCCTTCGGCTATGGCTACACCTTC. It specifies CASSLAFGYGYTF.

The chain has TRBV4-1 and TRBJ1-1, with D maybe TRBD1 (6 bases). This CDR3 spans 14 amino acids. The germline V gene has CDR1 MGHRA and CDR2 YSYEKL. Trimming stripped 5 bases from V and 5 bases from J, with 15 bases between. DNA of the CDR3: TGCGCCAGCAGCTATCCGGGGGCTTGGACTGAAGCTTTCTTT. Encoded protein: CASSYPGAWTEAFF.

The rearrangement joins TRBV2 to TRBJ2-7; D not certain. The CDR3 is 15 residues long. Germline V gives CDR1 SNHLY, CDR2 FYNNEI. Trimming removed 7 bases from V and 7 bases from J, with 23 bases in between. CDR3 coding DNA: TGTGCCAGCACTCTTGGTCGTACCCGACAAGGAGAGCAGTACTTC. The encoded protein is CASTLGRTRQGEQYF.

The chain is built from TRBV11-2 and TRBJ2-7; D uncertain. The CDR3 is 14 residues long. The V gene's germline CDR1 is SGHAT and CDR2 FQNNGV. Trimming removed 4 bases at V and 0 bases at J, with 10 bases between. CDR3 amino acids: CASSSAWSSYEQYF. CDR3 in DNA: TGTGCCAGCAGCTCAGCTTGGAGCTCCTACGAGCAGTACTTC.

The chain combines TRBV7-8 with TRBJ2-3; D tentatively fits TRBD1 or TRBD2 (5 bases each). Germline CDR1 SGHVS, CDR2 FQNEAQ. The CDR3 runs to 15 residues. V gave up 1 base and J gave up 5 bases, with 13 bases separating them. The CDR3 region is CASSLVGTKGDTQYF. The CDR3 nucleotides are TGTGCCAGCAGCTTAGTCGGGACCAAGGGAGATACGCAGTATTTT. The variable domain in full, with the rest retrieved from reference TRBV7-8 and TRBJ2-3, is GAGVSQSPRYKVAKRGQDVALRCDPISGHVSLFWYQQALGQGPEFLTYFQNEAQLDKSGLPSDRFFAERPEGSVSTLKIQRTQQEDSAVYLCASSLVGTKGDTQYFGPGTRLTVL.

This chain connects TRBV9 to TRBJ2-7, with D possibly matching TRBD2 (5 bases). Trimming pared 0 bases from V and 9 bases from J, leaving 31 bases between. The CDR3 totals 19 residues. Germline CDR1 SGDLS, CDR2 YYNGEE. For the CDR3, the DNA is TGTGCCAGCAGCGTAGACGCTGGGATGGGGAGCTACAAATCCCCTGTGCAGTACTTC. Its protein product is CASSVDAGMGSYKSPVQYF. Filled out from reference TRBV9 and TRBJ2-7, the complete variable domain reads DSGVTQTPKHLITATGQRVTLRCSPRSGDLSVYWYQQSLDQGLQFLIQYYNGEERAKGNILERFSAQQFPDLHSELNLSSLELGDSALYFCASSVDAGMGSYKSPVQYFGPGTRLTVT.

This chain links TRBV2 with TRBJ2-2, with 8 positions matching TRBD2. The CDR3 has 15 amino acids. Trimming cost V 6 bases and J 3 bases; bases outside gene matches: 6. Germline CDR1 is SNHLY and CDR2 is FYNNEI. CDR3 nucleotides: TGTGCCAGCAGGATGTTAGCGGGACACACCGGGGAGCTGTTTTTT. It yields the protein CASRMLAGHTGELFF.

The CDR3 is CASSPRAGQAPHQPQHF. DNA for the CDR3: TGTGCCAGTAGTCCAAGGGCGGGACAGGCGCCCCATCAGCCCCAGCATTTT. The chain recombines TRBV19 with TRBJ1-5, with 8 bases fitting TRBD1. The germline V gene has CDR1 LNHDA and CDR2 SQIVND (reference sequence). The CDR3 consists of 17 residues. The J segment lost 5 bases and the V segment lost 5 bases, leaving 14 bases of the junction unmatched.

This chain links TRBV4-1 with TRBJ2-2; no clear D. The CDR3 covers 16 residues. Per germline, CDR1 MGHRA and CDR2 YSYEKL. Trimming removed 0 bases at V and 6 bases at J, with 14 bases between. CDR3 in DNA: TGCGCCAGCAGCCAAGAGGGCGGTAGGCTGGCCGGGGAGCTGTTTTTT. Translation: CASSQEGGRLAGELFF.

The chain recombines TRBV9 with TRBJ1-1; 9 positions match TRBD1. The V segment lost 3 bases and the J segment 3 bases; nucleotides outside the gene matches: 12. The V gene's germline CDR1 is SGDLS and CDR2 YYNGEE. The CDR3 is made up of 17 amino acids. The CDR3 reads CASSAVPLGQGYTEAFF. As DNA, the CDR3 is TGTGCCAGCAGCGCGGTCCCCCTGGGACAGGGTTACACTGAAGCTTTCTTT.

The chain carries TRBV19 and TRBJ2-1, with D hard to call. This CDR3 has 11 residues. Germline CDR1 reads LNHDA; CDR2 reads SQIVND (reference sequence). Trimming stripped 6 bases from V and 9 bases from J, with 9 bases between. The CDR3 nucleotides read TGTGCCAGTAGATTCCAGCGTGAGCAGTTCTTC. It specifies CASRFQREQFF.

The chain uses TRBV19 and TRBJ2-3, with TRBD2 identical over 7 bases. V trimming: 5 bases; J trimming: 3 bases; junction bases outside the gene matches: 8. Germline V gene data show CDR1 as LNHDA and CDR2 as SQIVND (reference sequence). The CDR3 runs 15 residues. CDR3 sequence: CASSGGEGKTDTQYF. CDR3 in DNA: TGTGCCAGTAGTGGGGGGGAGGGTAAGACAGATACGCAGTATTTT.

The V call is TRBV28, the J call TRBJ1-1; D not certain. In germline, CDR1 is MDHEN, CDR2 SYDVKM. The CDR3 sequence is 12 residues long. Trimming left V 7 bases short and J 6 bases short, with 12 bases between. CDR3 sequence reads: CASTVIGAEAFF. The CDR3 DNA is TGTGCCAGCACCGTCATCGGAGCTGAAGCTTTCTTT. The full variable domain, rest sourced from reference TRBV28 and TRBJ1-1, is DVKVTQSSRYLVKRTGEKVFLECVQDMDHENMFWYRQDPGLGLRLIYFSYDVKMKEKGDIPEGYSVSREKKERFSLILESASTNQTSMYLCASTVIGAEAFFGQGTRLTVV.

CDR3 sequence: CASSLAGQGGGYTF. In DNA, the CDR3 is TGTGCCAGCAGCTTGGCGGGACAGGGTGGCGGCTACACCTTC. The rearrangement links TRBV5-5 to TRBJ1-2; TRBD1 matches 9 bases. J was trimmed by 8 bases and V by 0 bases; bases with no gene match: 5. The CDR3 length is 14 residues. CDR1 SGHKS and CDR2 YYEKEE come from the germline V gene (reference sequence). Full variable domain (outside the CDR3, taken from reference TRBV5-5 and TRBJ1-2): DAGVTQSPTHLIKTRGQQVTLRCSPISGHKSVSWYQQVLGQGPQFIFQYYEKEERGRGNFPDRFSARQFPNYSSELNVNALLLGDSALYLCASSLAGQGGGYTFGSGTRLTVV.

The chain links TRBV5-1 to TRBJ2-5, with no clear D. The CDR3 length is 14 residues. The V gene lost 5 bases and the J gene lost 0 bases, with 11 bases spanning the gap. Germline V lookup: CDR1 SGHRS, CDR2 YFSETQ. CDR3 sequence: CASRLSRNQETQYF. The CDR3 DNA follows: TGCGCCAGCAGACTGTCCCGGAACCAAGAGACCCAGTACTTC.